The clone carrying this TCR beta chain was observed once. TCRdb itself ran the PCR reads through MiXCR, one entry per CDR3 protein. Here the sample spans about 3,300 distinct CDR3 sequences, 55% to 70% being singletons. This specimen belongs to a study of CD4 and CD8 cells across lung adenocarcinoma regions. The germline CDR1 and CDR2 sequences are MNHNS and SASEGT. Trimming left V 7 bases short and J 5 bases short, with 17 bases between. The CDR3 spans 14 residues. Samples came from patients with localized non-small cell lung adenocarcinoma. The chain joins TRBV6-1 to TRBJ1-2; no clear D. The source is a female donor with lung adenocarcinoma. The CD4 and CD8 labels of this study may be unreliable. Sequencing was carried out using CD4+ T cells from the margin of a lung tumor. The CDR3 sequence: CASNPQPDWYGYTF. Here the CDR3 DNA reads TGTGCCAGCAATCCCCAGCCCGACTGGTATGGCTACACCTTC.